This T cell receptor beta chain was identified during a study of T cell clusters in autoimmune cytopenias. In the study overall: Per sample, median TRB depth was 51,575 reads, yielding a median roughly 2,400 distinct clonotypes. Study-level points and caveats: The cluster-lack signature was not seen for secondary cytopenia versus chronic lymphocytic leukemia. TRB repertoire shifts in secondary cytopenia and chronic lymphocytic leukemia mostly reflected lymphoma, not autoimmunity.

Of note for this clonotype: Its antigen is unidentified.

TRB was amplified by touch-down multiplex PCR, primer pools A and B combined. From the multiplex PCR reads, TCRdb lists one entry per CDR3 protein and no DNA. There are about 5,000 distinct CDR3 sequences in the sample, with approximately 19% held by the top ten. Each sample's input was 250 ng genomic DNA, roughly 38,000 genome equivalents. Germline V gene lookup returns CDR1 SEHNR and CDR2 FQNEAQ (reference sequence). The CDR3 runs 20 residues. The chain recombines TRBV7-9 with TRBJ2-1; TCRdb's D call of TRBD2 is untestable without DNA. The clonotype originates from a human donor with an autoimmune cytopenia or autoimmune hepatitis (not recorded which). Sequenced input: peripheral blood. The CDR3 spells CASSRRGTSGAVSSYNEQFF. The variable domain in full, with the rest retrieved from reference TRBV7-9 and TRBJ2-1, is DTGVSQNPRHKITKRGQNVTFRCDPISEHNRLYWYRQTLGQGPEFLTYFQNEAQLEKSRLLSDRFSAERPKGSFSTLEIQRTEQGDSAMYLCASSRRGTSGAVSSYNEQFFGPGTRLTVL.